This TCR beta chain was retrieved from a study of cytomegalovirus exposure and HLA in healthy donors. Regarding the study as a whole: Some V segments could not be told apart, so they were left out, TRBV6-2 and TRBV6-3 among them. A highly shared variant cluster was judged a likely technical artifact.

This clone has just one count. What it binds is not known. V lost 6 bases and J lost 0; bases outside the gene matches: 8. CDR1 is GTSNPN and CDR2 is SVGIG in the germline V gene (reference sequence). This CDR3 region has 16 residues. The PCR employed 60 Vbeta primers together with 13 Jbeta primers. Clones were read by immunoSEQ multiplex PCR, and TCRdb kept only the in-frame ones, dropping some. The sample comprises about 130,000 clones, roughly 80% of which are singletons, and around 4% rests with the top ten. V gene TRBV30 combines with J gene TRBJ1-6, with 7 bases that match TRBD1. Specimen: PBMCs. The receptor was isolated from a man between 18 and 35 years old in good health and CMV-seropositive. The CDR3 loop reads CACAPGQSSYNSPLHF. The CDR3 nucleotides read TGTGCCTGTGCTCCGGGACAGAGCTCCTATAATTCACCCCTCCACTTT.